A single sample gave rise to the 10 T cell receptor beta chains below, sequenced in a study of control samples from healthy donors and cancer patients. Measured with immunoSEQ multiplex PCR; TCRdb has only the in-frame clones, and not every one. The table records about 140,000 clones, 94% of them present only once. Material for sequencing was blood. All receptors come from a man aged 40-55 years in good health.

This chain links TRBV2 with TRBJ2-1; D is ambiguous. Trimming stripped 4 bases from V and 4 bases from J, with 11 bases between. This CDR3 has 14 amino acids. The germline V gene has CDR1 SNHLY and CDR2 FYNNEI. CDR3 DNA: TGTGCCAGCAGTGGGGCGCCCGGGTACAATGAGCAGTTCTTC. This codes for CASSGAPGYNEQFF.

CDR3 amino acids: CASSFLFEGANYGYTF. DNA for the CDR3: TGTGCCAGCAGTTTTCTTTTTGAGGGGGCAAACTATGGCTACACCTTC. The genes are TRBV27 and TRBJ1-2; TRBD1 matches at 7 bases. With 3 bases clipped from V and 2 bases from J, the junction kept 9 bases outside the gene matches. The CDR3 runs to 16 residues. The germline CDR1 and CDR2 sequences are MNHEY and SMNVEV (reference sequence).

This clone occurred once. The chain combines TRBV7-8 with TRBJ2-2, with TRBD1 matching over 9 bases. CDR1 SGHVS and CDR2 FQNEAQ come from the germline V gene. V trimming: 5 bases; J trimming: 4 bases; junction bases outside the gene matches: 8. The CDR3 contains 16 residues. This chain's CDR3 is CASSRDRGYSTGELFF. The CDR3 nucleotides are TGTGCCAGCAGCCGAGACAGGGGGTACAGCACCGGGGAGCTGTTTTTT.

This rearrangement joins TRBV29-1 to TRBJ2-3; D uncertain. V lost 3 bases to trimming and J lost 6 bases, with 13 bases between them. There are 13 residues in the CDR3. The germline gives CDR1 SQVTM, CDR2 ANQGSEA. The CDR3 DNA is TGCAGCGTTGACTCAGGACGAGAGGATACGCAGTATTTT. As protein: CSVDSGREDTQYF.

The chain links TRBV29-1 to TRBJ1-1; 7 bases match TRBD1. The V gene's germline CDR1 is SQVTM and CDR2 ANQGSEA. The CDR3 extends over 14 amino acids. V lost 6 bases and J lost 4; bases outside the gene matches: 11. The CDR3 bases are TGCAGCGTGGGCAAGGGGGCCCGGGTCACTGAAGCTTTCTTT. This translates into CSVGKGARVTEAFF.

The CDR3 nucleotides read TGCAGCGTGCAAGACAGGGCCGAGCAGTACTTC. It is translated as CSVQDRAEQYF. The chain joins TRBV29-1 to TRBJ2-7; TRBD1 matches at 7 bases. V shed 6 bases, J shed 6 bases, and the junction held 5 bases outside the gene matches. The CDR3 length is 11 residues. Germline V CDR1 and CDR2: SQVTM, ANQGSEA.

The gene calls are TRBV5-4 and TRBJ1-6; 7 positions agree with TRBD1. Germline V gene lookup returns CDR1 SGHNT and CDR2 YYREEE (reference sequence). Trimming at V came to 4 bases and at J to 10 bases, leaving 8 bases not matched to a gene. The CDR3 is 14 amino acids. The CDR3 reads CASSPGTDKSPLHF. The CDR3 region has the DNA TGTGCCAGCAGCCCCGGGACAGACAAATCACCCCTCCACTTT.

The chain carries TRBV7-2 and TRBJ1-5; D is undetermined. CDR1 is SGHTA and CDR2 is FQGNSA in the germline V gene. This CDR3 is 13 amino acids long. Trimming shortened V by 1 base and J by 4 bases, and 5 bases separated the two germline ends. For the CDR3, the DNA is TGTGCCAGCAGCTTAGACAGAAATCAGCCCCAGCATTTT. This sequence encodes CASSLDRNQPQHF.

This clone occurred a few times. The chain uses TRBV24-1 and TRBJ2-1; TRBD2 matches at 8 bases. The CDR3 totals 16 residues. The germline V gene encodes CDR1 KGHDR and CDR2 SFDVKD. Unmatched junction bases numbered 11, after V lost 3 bases and J lost 8 bases. CDR3 sequence (DNA): TGTGCCACCAGTGATACCGGAGTAGCGGGATTGTATGAGCAGTTCTTC. Translated, it gives CATSDTGVAGLYEQFF.

The gene calls are TRBV28 and TRBJ1-1, with TRBD1 as a possible D gene (5 bases). The CDR3 length is 16 residues. Germline V gene lookup returns CDR1 MDHEN and CDR2 SYDVKM. With 3 bases removed from V and 1 base from J, the gap between germline ends came to 15 bases. Written as DNA, the CDR3 is TGTGCCAGCAGTTTCCCCCGAGGACAAGGGAACACTGAAGCTTTCTTT. It is translated as CASSFPRGQGNTEAFF.